Presented here are 6 T cell receptor beta chains from one specimen sequenced in a study of T cell responses to AZD1222 COVID-19 vaccine. Profiling relied on immunoSEQ multiplex PCR, and the TCRdb table lists in-frame clones only, not all of them. The data hold around 97,000 clones, with over 80% observed a single time. The material sequenced was peripheral blood, taken on day 0 of AZD1222 vaccination. The receptors here all came from an adult in good health.

The V call is TRBV5-1, the J call TRBJ1-5; 8 nucleotides line up with TRBD1. The junction had 5 bases not matched to a gene; V was cut back by 5 bases and J by 4 bases. The V gene's germline CDR1 is SGHRS and CDR2 YFSETQ. The CDR3 spans 14 residues. CDR3 sequence (DNA): TGCGCCAGCAGGATCGGGACAGGTAATCAGCCCCAGCATTTT. It translates to CASRIGTGNQPQHF.

J is TRBJ2-3 and V is TRBV11-3, with no clear D. The CDR3 sequence is 13 residues long. Looked up from germline, CDR1 is SGHNT and CDR2 is YENEEA. V was shortened by 0 bases and J by 5 bases, with 6 bases between the two germline ends. DNA of the CDR3: TGTGCCAGCAGCTTAGAGGCTTTAGATACGCAGTATTTT. Translating it yields CASSLEALDTQYF.

The chain recombines TRBV2 with TRBJ1-1, with unresolved D. The CDR3 is made up of 11 amino acids. Between the trimmed V and J ends, which lost 6 bases and 1 base, there was a span of 3 bases. Looked up from germline, CDR1 is SNHLY and CDR2 is FYNNEI. The CDR3 reads CASRGNTEAFF. The CDR3 region has the DNA TGTGCCAGCAGGGGGAACACTGAAGCTTTCTTT.

The V gene is TRBV7-3, the J gene TRBJ2-1; D assignment may be TRBD1 or TRBD2 (6 bases each). From germline, CDR1 is SGHTA and CDR2 FQGTGA. With 5 bases removed from V and 4 bases from J, the gap between germline ends came to 15 bases. The length of the CDR3 is 15 residues. For the CDR3, the DNA is TGTGCCAGCAGCCCCCCGGGGGCAGGATACAATGAGCAGTTCTTC. Translating gives CASSPPGAGYNEQFF.

This rearrangement joins TRBV10-3 to TRBJ2-7; TRBD1 or TRBD2 may be the D gene (5 bases each). CDR1 ENHRY and CDR2 SYGVKD come from the germline V gene. V was shortened by 9 bases and J by 0 bases, with 15 bases between the two germline ends. The CDR3 sequence is 14 residues long. The CDR3 loop reads CAIGAGSLSYEQYF. The CDR3 DNA follows: TGTGCCATAGGGGCAGGGAGCCTCTCCTACGAGCAGTACTTC.

The V gene is TRBV4-3, the J gene TRBJ1-6; D might be TRBD1 (6 bases). The CDR3 is made up of 17 amino acids. V was cut by 0 bases and J by 7 bases, with 16 bases left in between. The germline gives CDR1 LGHNA, CDR2 YSLEER. The CDR3 protein is CASSQDLAGTHNSPLHF. CDR3 coding DNA: TGCGCCAGCAGCCAAGATCTGGCAGGGACACACAATTCACCCCTCCACTTT.